The T cell receptor beta chain under discussion was sequenced for a study of CD8+CD57+ T cells in acquired aplastic anemia. Across the study: Mean yield of DNA from sorted CD4+ and CD8+ cells was 3.2 ug. Healthy donors gave about 10 million reads on average for CD4+ cells. Findings and limits, study-wide: The study identified almost 30 CD8+ CDR3 sequences shared by patients and controls.

Trimming stripped 7 bases from V and 7 bases from J, with 17 bases between. The CDR3 covers 13 residues. Germline CDR1 is SGHRS and CDR2 is YFSETQ. The template for TCR beta VDJ and CDR3 sequence profiling was genomic DNA. TCRdb analysed the reads with MiXCR anew, one entry per CDR3 protein. In the table there are some 410,000 distinct CDR3 sequences, approximately 70% of which are singletons. A note on this clonotype: Its antigen remains unidentified.

The TCR originated in a human donor in good health, serving as a control. Source material: sorted CD4+, CD8+, or CD8+CD57+ T cells (not recorded which) from PBMCs. This chain links TRBV5-1 with TRBJ1-1; a weak D match, TRBD1 (6 bases). As DNA, the CDR3 is TGCGCCAGCCGACGCGGGGGCAAGGGTGAAGCTTTCTTT. This encodes CASRRGGKGEAFF.